This TCR beta chain originates from a study of shared clonotypes between healthy human individuals. V was pared by 10 bases and J by 3 bases, with 18 bases between. CDR3 length equals 14 residues. CDR1 is MDHEN and CDR2 is SYDVKM in the germline V gene. When replicate PCRs were run on sorted subsets, they used roughly 0.2 ug DNA, tens of thousands of T cell genomes. Profiling relied on immunoSEQ multiplex PCR, and the TCRdb table lists in-frame clones only, not all of them. The table records a few million clones, approximately 93% of them present only once. Those who donated, Caucasian adults without exception, all lived in Nashville, Tennessee. Into CD45RA+ naive and CD45RA-negative memory subsets, the CD4+ cells were split.

Material: naive CD4+ T cells from PBMCs. The subset is: CD45RA+ positively selected. The origin of this receptor is a man in his late teens or twenties in good health. Some clones in this sample may be carry-over from other donors' samples. The chain links TRBV28 to TRBJ1-1; D call uncertain. CDR3 loop: CATRRFTRDTEAFF. In DNA form, the CDR3 reads TGTGCCACCCGAAGGTTTACTCGGGACACTGAAGCTTTCTTT.